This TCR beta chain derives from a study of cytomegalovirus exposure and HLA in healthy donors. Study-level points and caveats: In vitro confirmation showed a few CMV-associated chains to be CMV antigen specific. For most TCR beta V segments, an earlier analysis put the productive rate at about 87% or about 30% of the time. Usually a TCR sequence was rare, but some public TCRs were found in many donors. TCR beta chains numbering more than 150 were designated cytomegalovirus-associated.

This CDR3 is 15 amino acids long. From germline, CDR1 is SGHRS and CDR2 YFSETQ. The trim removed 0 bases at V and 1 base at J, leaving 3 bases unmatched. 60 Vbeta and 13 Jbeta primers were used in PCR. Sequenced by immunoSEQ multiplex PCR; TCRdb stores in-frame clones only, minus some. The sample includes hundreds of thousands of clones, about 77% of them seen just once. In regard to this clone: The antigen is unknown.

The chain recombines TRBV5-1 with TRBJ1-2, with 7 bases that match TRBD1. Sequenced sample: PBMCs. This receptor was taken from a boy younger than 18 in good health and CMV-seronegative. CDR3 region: CASSLGQGDNYGYTF. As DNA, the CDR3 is TGCGCCAGCAGCTTGGGTCAGGGGGATAACTATGGCTACACCTTC.